The clone carrying this T cell receptor beta chain came up once. With 4 bases removed from V and 3 bases from J, the gap between germline ends came to 13 bases. Germline V gives CDR1 MGHRA, CDR2 YSYEKL. The CDR3 covers 15 residues. The sample is drawn from a study of TIL therapy for anti-PD-1-resistant metastatic lung cancer. The overall study: Patients then received nivolumab; progressors got lymphodepletion, TIL and IL-2. Tumors carried a median about 1.5 non-synonymous mutations per megabase. Median tumor PD-L1 proportion score was about 6%.

This was the immunoSEQ v3 assay. Assay used: immunoSEQ multiplex PCR; TCRdb lists only in-frame clones, some missing. The repertoire consists of about 36,000 clones, with around 67% occurring once and the leading ten covering about 6%. Time point described: pre-treatment sample, taken before nivolumab and TIL therapy. Enrollment ran from October 2017 to early 2020. V usage is TRBV4-1 and J usage is TRBJ1-3; tentatively, D is TRBD1 (6 bases). The sample here was blood, taken at baseline. The sequence was collected from a person aged 25 to 80 with non-small cell lung cancer. In DNA, the CDR3 is TGCGCCAGCAGCCGCCTAGGGACACTTGGAAACACCATATATTTT. Translated: CASSRLGTLGNTIYF.